This T cell receptor (beta chain) was captured in a study of blood T cell repertoires in COVID-19. This clone has more than one count but fewer than ten. Original handling: Reference gene primer amplification gave estimated nucleated cell counts. Here immunoSEQ multiplex PCR was the method, and the copy in TCRdb shows in-frame clones only, minus some. V, J and clone size are those of that table, while D and trimming were read from the DNA. Of roughly 170,000 clones in the sample, roughly 80% were seen once. Living in roughly 23 US areas, the participants were between 18 and 89 years of age. Participants had their cohort set by participant-reported clinical history. Cohort 3 recovery required two negative PCRs, clearance, or symptom resolution. This clonotype originated in a woman aged 45-59 years who had recovered from COVID-19. The sequenced sample was PBMCs or T cells enriched from blood (not recorded which).

CDR3 amino acids: CASSDGQPNTEAFF. The CDR3 nucleotides are TGTGCCAGCAGTGATGGACAGCCTAACACTGAAGCTTTCTTT. This chain uses TRBV6-4 with TRBJ1-1; D may be TRBD1 (6 bases). Trimming removed 3 bases from V and 2 bases from J, with 10 bases in between. The CDR3 contains 14 residues. Per the germline V gene, CDR1 is MRHNA and CDR2 is SNTAGT.